This entry is about one T cell receptor beta chain. The target antigen is unknown. One end of the junction is discordant with germline, which a read error may explain. Making TCR beta cDNA involved around 500 ng total RNA and a constant-region primer. Researchers made the TCR beta libraries by running three nested multiplex PCR rounds with slightly modified ARM-PCR. TCRdb called the multiplex PCR reads again in MiXCR, with one record for every CDR3 protein. The table records 100,000 to 120,000 distinct CDR3 sequences, roughly 80% of them present only once. The data were obtained in a study of tumor-infiltrating lymphocytes in primary liver carcinoma. Whole-study context: Samples returned roughly 3.5 to 7.13 million productive TCRbeta reads, a yield that was similar across tissue types.

DNA and RNA were both co-extracted from 20-30 mg of bulk tissue that had not been sorted. Patients were chronically HBV-infected and treatment-naive. The authors sampled five separate regions per tumor. Study results and limitations: Tumors reached a significantly greater top-250-clone fraction than blood did (p = 0.039).

The sample consisted of liver tumor tissue from sampling region 3. Subset defined: tumor region T3, left-lateral pole. The sequence derives from a man between 40 and 49 years old with primary liver carcinoma and hepatitis B virus infection.

The DNA for the CDR3 is TGCAGCATTGAAGTTGGACTCATGAACACTGAAGCTTTCTTT. Translation: CSIEVGLMNTEAFF. The chain is built from TRBV29-1 and TRBJ1-1; D not resolved. Germline CDR1 and CDR2: SQVTM and ANQGSEA. The CDR3 contains 14 residues. The full variable domain, its missing parts supplied by reference TRBV29-1 and TRBJ1-1, is SAVISQKPSRDICQRGTSLTIQCQVDSQVTMMFWYRQQPGQSLTLIATANQGSEATYESGFVIDKFPISRPNLTFSTLTVSNMSPEDSSIYLCSIEVGLMNTEAFFGQGTRLTVV.